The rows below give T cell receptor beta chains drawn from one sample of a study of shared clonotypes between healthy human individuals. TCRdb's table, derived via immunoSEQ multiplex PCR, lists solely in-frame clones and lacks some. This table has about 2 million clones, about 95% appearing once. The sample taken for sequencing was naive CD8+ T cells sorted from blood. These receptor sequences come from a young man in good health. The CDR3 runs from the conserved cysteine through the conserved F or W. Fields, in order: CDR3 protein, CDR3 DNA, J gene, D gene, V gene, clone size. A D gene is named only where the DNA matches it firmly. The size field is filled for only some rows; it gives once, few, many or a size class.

CASSESVGGDKDEQYF | TGCGCCAGCAGTGAGTCGGTAGGGGGCGATAAGGACGAGCAGTACTTC | TRBJ2-7 | TRBD1 | TRBV10-1 | NA
CASSHYTEAFF | TGCGCCAGCAGCCACTACACCGAAGCTTTCTTT | TRBJ1-1 | NA | TRBV4-1 | NA
CASSPTGFTEAFF | TGTGCCAGCAGTCCGACAGGTTTCACTGAAGCTTTCTTT | TRBJ1-1 | NA | TRBV6-5 | NA
CAAEGYNQPQHF | TGTGCTGCTGAGGGCTACAATCAGCCCCAGCATTTT | TRBJ1-5 | NA | TRBV19 | few
CASSIDLEPQHF | TGTGCCAGTAGTATCGACCTTGAGCCCCAGCATTTT | TRBJ1-5 | NA | TRBV19 | NA
CASSSSSGETYNEQFF | TGTGCCAGCAGCTCAAGTAGCGGGGAAACCTACAATGAGCAGTTCTTC | TRBJ2-1 | TRBD2 | TRBV7-9 | once
CASSLGFTSVSYNSPLHF | TGCGCCAGCAGCTTGGGCTTTACTTCCGTCTCCTATAATTCACCCCTCCACTTT | TRBJ1-6 | NA | TRBV5-1 | NA
CASSVVGYEQYF | TGTGCCAGCAGTGTGGTAGGCTACGAGCAGTACTTC | TRBJ2-7 | NA | TRBV6-1 | once
CSGTEDTEAFF | TGCAGCGGTACAGAGGACACTGAAGCTTTCTTT | TRBJ1-1 | NA | TRBV29-1 | once
CASSPHPGLAGEQETQYF | TGTGCCAGCAGCCCCCACCCTGGACTAGCGGGGGAGCAAGAGACCCAGTACTTC | TRBJ2-5 | TRBD2 | TRBV9 | NA